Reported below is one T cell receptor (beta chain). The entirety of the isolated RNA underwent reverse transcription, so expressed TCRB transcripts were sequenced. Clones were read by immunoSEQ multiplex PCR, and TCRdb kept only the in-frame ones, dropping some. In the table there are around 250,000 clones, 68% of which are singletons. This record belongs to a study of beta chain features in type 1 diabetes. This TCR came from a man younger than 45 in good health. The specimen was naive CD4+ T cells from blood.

The CDR3 bases are TGTGCCTGGAGTCCGACTAAACAGGGGGCTAGTTCACCCCTCCACTTT. Protein sequence: CAWSPTKQGASSPLHF. The V gene is TRBV30, the J gene TRBJ1-6, with 9 positions matching TRBD1. CDR3 length: 16 residues. V dropped 2 bases and J dropped 9; count of bases not matched to a gene: 11. CDR1 and CDR2 from the germline V gene are GTSNPN and SVGIG (reference sequence).